One and the same sample provided the 5 T cell receptor beta chains below, sequenced in a study of graft-versus-host responses after intestinal transplantation. No antigen has been identified for these receptors. The protocol was immunoSEQ multiplex PCR, while the TCRdb copy is restricted to in-frame clones and leaves out a portion. The sample holds about 100,000 clones, roughly 87% seen once. Sequenced material: unstimulated CD4+ T cells sorted from spleen or lymph node cells, taken before transplant. The receptors originated from a human donor who was the organ donor for an intestinal transplant.

The gene calls are TRBV28 and TRBJ1-5; 7 bases agree with TRBD1. Germline CDR1 reads MDHEN; CDR2 reads SYDVKM. V lost 6 bases to trimming and J lost 1 base; unmatched junction nucleotides: 0. The CDR3 sequence is 13 residues long. CDR3 sequence reads: CASRGQSNQPQHF. In DNA, the CDR3 is TGTGCCAGCAGGGGACAGAGCAATCAGCCCCAGCATTTT.

This chain uses TRBV29-1 with TRBJ1-2, with 10 bases aligning to TRBD1. The length of the CDR3 is 15 residues. The V gene end was trimmed by 3 bases and the J gene end by 4 bases; junction bases not matched to a gene: 8. Per the germline V gene, CDR1 is SQVTM and CDR2 is ANQGSEA. The CDR3 region is CSVDSVGQGVYGYTF. Written as DNA, the CDR3 is TGCAGCGTTGACTCCGTTGGACAGGGGGTCTATGGCTACACCTTC. The full variable domain, completed using reference TRBV29-1 and TRBJ1-2, is SAVISQKPSRDICQRGTSLTIQCQVDSQVTMMFWYRQQPGQSLTLIATANQGSEATYESGFVIDKFPISRPNLTFSTLTVSNMSPEDSSIYLCSVDSVGQGVYGYTFGSGTRLTVV.

This chain's CDR3 is CASSFLGDDGYTF. CDR3 sequence (DNA): TGTGCCAGCAGCTTTTTAGGGGACGATGGCTACACCTTC. This chain joins TRBV11-2 and TRBJ1-2; perhaps TRBD1 as D (5 bases). Trimming cost V 3 bases and J 6 bases, with 11 bases left between them. Germline CDR1 SGHAT, CDR2 FQNNGV. The CDR3 sequence is 13 residues long.

V and J are TRBV7-9 and TRBJ2-7, with D unclear. Germline V gene sequence: CDR1 SEHNR, CDR2 FQNEAQ (reference sequence). The CDR3 is 13 amino acids. V was shortened by 3 bases and J by 0 bases, with 6 bases between the two germline ends. CDR3 sequence: CASSFWDSYEQYF. CDR3 sequence (DNA): TGTGCCAGCAGCTTCTGGGACTCCTACGAGCAGTACTTC. Full variable domain (rest looked up from reference TRBV7-9 and TRBJ2-7): DTGVSQNPRHKITKRGQNVTFRCDPISEHNRLYWYRQTLGQGPEFLTYFQNEAQLEKSRLLSDRFSAERPKGSFSTLEIQRTEQGDSAMYLCASSFWDSYEQYFGPGTRLTVT.

V gene TRBV30 combines with J gene TRBJ2-7, with a possible D match to TRBD2 (5 bases). V gave up 5 bases and J gave up 8 bases, with 16 bases separating them. The V gene's germline CDR1 is GTSNPN and CDR2 SVGIG (reference sequence). The CDR3 covers 12 residues. The CDR3 here is CAWATRGQKQYF. Written as DNA, the CDR3 is TGTGCCTGGGCCACCCGAGGGCAGAAGCAGTACTTC.